The T cell receptor (beta chain) under discussion was sequenced for a study of T cell clusters in autoimmune cytopenias. TRB amplification used approximately 250 ng of peripheral blood genomic DNA. This clonotype registers medium-sized by frequency. The CDR3 totals 13 residues. Germline CDR1 and CDR2: ENHRY and SYGVKD. Multiplex touch-down PCR amplified TRB using TRB-A and TRB-B pools in one tube. With the multiplex PCR reads reprocessed, TCRdb shows one record per CDR3 protein and no DNA. This sample's table reports about 3,100 distinct CDR3 sequences. The chain joins TRBV10-3 to TRBJ1-1; the TCRdb D gene call, TRBD1, has no DNA to confirm it. Sequenced input: peripheral blood. The sequence came from a human donor with an autoimmune cytopenia or autoimmune hepatitis (not recorded which). Here the CDR3 reads CAISEPPNTEAFF.